These 3 T cell receptor beta chains came from one sample sequenced in a study of cytomegalovirus exposure and HLA in healthy donors (dated by TCRdb to 2016 to 2017). Library generation was performed with the immunoSEQ multiplex PCR assay. The multiplex PCR relied on a mix of 60 forward primers for TCR Vbeta segments and 13 reverse primers for TCR Jbeta segments. Sourced from immuneACCESS, this table was stored by TCRdb with only in-frame sequences that have V and J called. A share of the clones is absent; for the studies checked, an unresolved V gene accounts for under half, and the remainder has no known explanation. The sample has tens of thousands of clones on record. The top ten clones comprise around 6.5% of the sample. Sample: PBMCs. Source of these receptors: a woman in her forties in good health and CMV-seronegative.

CDR3 coding DNA: TGTGCCAGCAGCGGTCAGGGGGCTCAGTCCTACGAGCAGTACTTC. Protein: CASSGQGAQSYEQYF. This chain connects TRBV9 to TRBJ2-7; 8 bases are a match to TRBD1. Trimming cost V 3 bases and J 1 base; bases outside gene matches: 6. Germline loops: CDR1 SGDLS, CDR2 YYNGEE. This CDR3 comprises 15 residues. Full variable domain (rest looked up from reference TRBV9 and TRBJ2-7): DSGVTQTPKHLITATGQRVTLRCSPRSGDLSVYWYQQSLDQGLQFLIQYYNGEERAKGNILERFSAQQFPDLHSELNLSSLELGDSALYFCASSGQGAQSYEQYFGPGTRLTVT.

This chain uses TRBV7-7 with TRBJ2-1, with D perhaps TRBD2 (5 bases). CDR1 and CDR2 from the germline V gene are SSHAT and FNYEAQ (reference sequence). The CDR3 runs 15 residues. Trimming took off 5 bases at V and 4 bases at J, with 15 bases between the two ends. The CDR3 DNA reads as TGTGCCAGCAGCCCAGAGCTAGCTCCATACAATGAGCAGTTCTTC. Translation gives CASSPELAPYNEQFF.

Remarks on this clone: One end of the junction is discordant with germline, which a read error may explain. This same CDR3 is encoded by further DNA sequences in the sample. V gene TRBV30 combines with J gene TRBJ1-6; D is unclear. This CDR3 spans 18 amino acids. The V gene's germline CDR1 is GTSNPN and CDR2 SVGIG (reference sequence). The CDR3 loop reads CAWIPTSRDSSYNSPLHF. The CDR3 region has the DNA TGTGCCTGGATCCCCACCAGCCGGGATAGCTCCTATAATTCACCCCTACACTTT.